The text below deals with one TCR beta chain. Antigen unknown. The entry originates in a study of OX40 agonist ivuxolimab in advanced cancers. At the level of the study: The dose-escalation cohort was approximately 85% male, with a mean age of 60 years, ranging roughly 20 to 80. Broader study findings: Among the lowest levels of clonal expansion were found in partial responders at 0.1-3.0 mg/kg. CD8+ T cells were the subset that, on average, had more expanded clones than CD4+.

Collection of blood occurred at baseline, at cycle 4 day 1, and at cycle 7 day 1. Germline assignment: CDR1 SNHLY and CDR2 FYNNEI. The CDR3 loop spans 13 amino acids. The ends were cut back, 6 bases at V and 10 bases at J, with 13 bases in the middle. Clones were read by immunoSEQ multiplex PCR, and TCRdb kept only the in-frame ones, dropping some. The repertoire consists of about 40,000 clones, with around 87% occurring once and the leading ten covering around 3.4%. This sequence was found in an adult with an advanced solid tumor such as melanoma, head and neck, liver or kidney cancer. The sample consisted of CD4+ or CD8+ T cells sorted from blood, taken in a trial of the OX40 agonist ivuxolimab. The chain employs TRBV2 and TRBJ1-6; D is ambiguous. CDR3 in DNA: TGTGCCAGCAGGTCTACCACTGGCTCACCCCTCCACTTT. Translation gives CASRSTTGSPLHF. The entire variable domain, with the rest obtained from reference TRBV2 and TRBJ1-6, is as follows: EPEVTQTPSHQVTQMGQEVILRCVPISNHLYFYWYRQILGQKVEFLVSFYNNEISEKSEIFDDQFSVERPDGSNFTLKIRSTKLEDSAMYFCASRSTTGSPLHFGNGTRLTVT.